A selection of T cell receptor beta chains follows, all from one sample in a study of T cells in Graves' hyperthyroidism and ophthalmopathy. TCRdb reprocessed the multiplex PCR reads via MiXCR and lists one record per CDR3 protein. The sample has more than 300,000 distinct CDR3 sequences; roughly 13% are singletons. Sample: blood. The origin of the receptors is a woman aged 25 to 45 with Graves' hyperthyroidism. Each CDR3 is given with its conserved first and last residue.

V	J	CDR3
TRBV6-1	TRBJ2-7	CASSLSTKNYEQYF
TRBV28	TRBJ1-6	CASSTGGSYNSPLHF
TRBV19	TRBJ1-5	CASSMADNQPQHF
TRBV29-1	TRBJ2-7	CSVNRDYEQYF
TRBV7-9	TRBJ2-7	CASSLSGTGFPYEQYF
TRBV11-3	TRBJ2-1	CASSPPLGGSVHNEQFF
TRBV11-2	TRBJ1-1	CASRLILPREVNTEAFF
TRBV10-3	TRBJ1-5	CAIAGTAQQPQHF
TRBV3-1	TRBJ1-2	CASSELDRYYTF
TRBV2	TRBJ1-1	CASSAGTGGDTEAFF
TRBV20-1	TRBJ2-5	CSAFATAQETQYF
TRBV9	TRBJ2-7	CASSVVDNSGIDEQYF
TRBV6-1	TRBJ2-7	CASSSDFAPSYEQYF
TRBV7-9	TRBJ2-1	CASSSSRVHEQFF
TRBV7-7	TRBJ2-2	CASSRRPGVTGELFF
TRBV6-1	TRBJ2-7	CASTDRAIAEQYF
TRBV20-1	TRBJ1-1	CSASTSGGGLTEAFF
TRBV29-1	TRBJ2-1	CSVVGGPSSYNEQFF
TRBV28	TRBJ2-3	CASSPPTGTGDDTQYF
TRBV7-2	TRBJ2-7	CASRPTSGRGSEQYF
TRBV28	TRBJ1-2	CASSVNPGLYGYTF
TRBV5-1	TRBJ2-3	CASSLQGRSPDTQYF
TRBV7-6	TRBJ2-5	CASSLDGWGSQYF
TRBV7-9	TRBJ2-1	CASELGQGYNEQFF
TRBV5-1	TRBJ1-5	CASSSGGGQPQHF
TRBV11-2	TRBJ2-7	CASSPGLDGSYEQYF
TRBV28	TRBJ1-5	CASSAGEPQHF
TRBV29-1	TRBJ1-1	CSVEIEVNTEAFF
TRBV19	TRBJ2-2	CASSTPRAGIANTGELFF
TRBV12-3/TRBV12-4	TRBJ2-3	CASSFGHPDTQYF